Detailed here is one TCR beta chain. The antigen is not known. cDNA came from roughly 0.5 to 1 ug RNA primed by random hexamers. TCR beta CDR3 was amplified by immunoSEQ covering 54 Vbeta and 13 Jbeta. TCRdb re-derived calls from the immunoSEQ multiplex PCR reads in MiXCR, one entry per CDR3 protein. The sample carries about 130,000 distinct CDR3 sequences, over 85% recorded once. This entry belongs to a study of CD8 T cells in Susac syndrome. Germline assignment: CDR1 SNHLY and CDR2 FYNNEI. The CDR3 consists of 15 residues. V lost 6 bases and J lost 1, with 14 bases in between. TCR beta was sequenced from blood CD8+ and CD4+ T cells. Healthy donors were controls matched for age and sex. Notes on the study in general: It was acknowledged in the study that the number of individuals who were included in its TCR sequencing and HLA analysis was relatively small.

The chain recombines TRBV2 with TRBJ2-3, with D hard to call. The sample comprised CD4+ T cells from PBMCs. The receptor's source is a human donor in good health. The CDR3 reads CASRADLGRTDTQYF. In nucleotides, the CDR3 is TGTGCCAGCAGAGCCGACCTCGGACGCACAGATACGCAGTATTTT. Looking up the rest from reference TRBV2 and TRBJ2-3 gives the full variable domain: EPEVTQTPSHQVTQMGQEVILRCVPISNHLYFYWYRQILGQKVEFLVSFYNNEISEKSEIFDDQFSVERPDGSNFTLKIRSTKLEDSAMYFCASRADLGRTDTQYFGPGTRLTVL.